Following are 4 T cell receptor beta chains from one sample sequenced in a study of OX40 agonist ivuxolimab in advanced cancers. Only in-frame clones appear in the TCRdb table, and some are missing; sequencing was by immunoSEQ multiplex PCR. The sample consists of 75,000 to 90,000 clones, around 90% of them appearing once. Sample: CD4+ or CD8+ T cells sorted from blood, taken in a trial of the OX40 agonist ivuxolimab. The receptor source for this set is an adult with an advanced solid tumor such as melanoma, head and neck, liver or kidney cancer.

The rearrangement joins TRBV29-1 to TRBJ1-3; TRBD1 aligns across 12 bases. The ends lost 6 bases at V and 4 bases at J; junction bases unmatched: 7. CDR3 length: 15 amino acids. Germline CDR1 SQVTM, CDR2 ANQGSEA. In DNA form, the CDR3 reads TGCAGCGTCGCCGGGACAGGGGGCTCAGGAAACACCATATATTTT. This translates into CSVAGTGGSGNTIYF.

The chain recombines TRBV9 with TRBJ2-7; 8 nucleotides line up with TRBD2. CDR1 and CDR2 (germline): SGDLS, YYNGEE. The length of the CDR3 is 16 residues. Unmatched junction bases numbered 9, after V lost 0 bases and J lost 4 bases. In DNA, the CDR3 is TGTGCCAGCAGCGTAGATCCTAGCGGGCCAAAATACGAGCAGTACTTC. Translating it yields CASSVDPSGPKYEQYF.

The rearrangement uses TRBV7-9 and TRBJ2-3; no firm D call. Looked up from germline, CDR1 is SEHNR and CDR2 is FQNEAQ (reference sequence). The CDR3 length is 16 residues. The V end lost 4 bases, the J end lost 1 base, and 15 bases lay between the germline ends. The CDR3 protein is CASSSTTGGGTDTQYF. CDR3 in DNA: TGTGCCAGCAGCTCAACTACTGGTGGGGGCACAGATACGCAGTATTTT.

This clone was found once. This rearrangement joins TRBV9 to TRBJ2-7, with D possibly TRBD2 on 7 matching bases. This CDR3 has 14 residues. The germline V gene has CDR1 SGDLS and CDR2 YYNGEE. V was shortened by 1 base and J by 5 bases, with 13 bases between the two germline ends. In nucleotides, the CDR3 is TGTGCCAGCAGCGTACGCGGGGGCCTCGACGAGCAGTACTTC. This translates into CASSVRGGLDEQYF.